This T cell receptor (beta chain) was sequenced in a study of identical twins (TCRdb year 2016). Notes on the research overall: To test whether fetal clonotypes persist, the study used deep sequencing on TCR alpha and beta repertoires from monozygotic twins, unrelated adults of various ages, and cord blood. To rule out contamination, replicate twin experiments were performed at different times with different library preparation protocols.

On the study overall, not on this receptor specifically: Because the same donors could not be followed over many years, the conclusions depended on cross-sectional statistical analysis. Zero-insertion analyses could be partly confounded by invariant T cells such as MAIT and iNKT, though diverse VJ usage argued against such confounding for most clonotypes. Recombination models systematically underestimated out-of-frame TCR alpha sharing in monozygotic twins but agreed with sharing between unrelated individuals. A weaker excess of twin sharing was found in beta out-of-frame sequences because the signal-to-noise ratio was lowered by fewer shared sequences. Compared with coincidental sharing between unrelated individuals, out-of-frame TCR alpha sequences shared between twins showed an excess of sequences with low generation probability. Fewer insertions were carried by abundant cord blood beta clonotypes; a weaker similar trend was observed in young adult naive repertoires, while no such trend was observed in memory repertoires.

Only healthy Caucasian donors were included. Miltenyi CD45RO+ enrichment and human naive T-cell isolation kits were used to isolate memory (CD45RO+) and naive T cells from PBMC. The germline V gene (reference sequence) sets CDR1 to LGHDT and CDR2 to YNNKEL. V has 1 base trimmed and J has 0 bases trimmed; junction bases matching no gene number 3. The CDR3 starts with the cysteine, ends with the phenylalanine, and has 17 residues. The sequence is cut down to CDR3 DNA, 51 bases in frame from base 1. Library generation was performed with 5' RACE. TCRdb records Illumina HiSeq 2000 as the sequencer. A universal primer binding site was introduced by template switching, and a unique molecular identifier was present in the final cDNA, enabling accurate counting of TCR cDNA molecules. First-strand cDNA for TCR alpha and beta chains was synthesized from specific primers in the conserved constant-segment region. To control for contamination, each cDNA library was double barcoded with a SMART-Mk sample barcode plus Illumina barcodes. Two successive PCR steps introduced TruSeq adapter sequences along with Illumina sample barcodes. Sequencing of the TCR alpha and beta cDNA libraries was done on the Illumina HiSeq platform using custom primers. In the original analysis: MiGEC processed the raw reads to extract unique molecular identifiers, while MiXCR was used to determine the CDR3 positions. For each individual, recombination models were inferred using an EM algorithm with the repgenHMM and IGoR tools. The tcR package in R was used for shared clonotype analysis, with sharing normalized by the product of cloneset sizes. To study raw recombination free of thymic and clonal selection effects, out-of-frame nonproductive sequences were analyzed. The raw public data were reprocessed by TCRdb itself: fastp quality trimming at Q25, MiXCR clonotype calling, in-frame beta chains only. Records with the same CDR3 protein are collapsed into one entry carrying the most frequent genes and DNA. The V and J calls here are based on TCRdb, not the publication. The sample table shows some 100,000 distinct CDR3 sequences, and under 7% are seen once. The ten most abundant clones make up approximately 12% of the sample.

The table lists this clonotype with a few counts. There is no known antigen for this receptor. The record has no base qualities; no much larger clone is one base away. The sequence is built from TRBV3-1 and TRBJ2-6, with 7 junctional bases fitting TRBD2. Input material: memory T cells sorted from blood. The sample's cell subset or site label, in plain terms: CD45RO+ enriched T cells. This TCR was sampled from a woman aged 45 to 65 in good health. The nucleotide sequence is TGTGCCAGCAGCCAAGGCGGGAGTGACTCTGGGGCCAACGTCCTGACTTTC. It translates as CASSQGGSDSGANVLTF.